This TCR beta chain was captured in a study of CD8 T cells in Susac syndrome. Study outcomes and limitations: The CD4+ T cell repertoires, which came from Susac syndrome patients, showed no sign of clonal expansion.

Reverse transcription of about 0.5 to 1 ug RNA was carried out with random hexamers. TCRdb called the immunoSEQ multiplex PCR reads again in MiXCR, with one record for every CDR3 protein. The sample holds approximately 190,000 distinct CDR3 sequences, about 94% seen once. CD8+ and CD4+ T cells taken from blood had their TCR beta sequenced. TEMRA cells were FACS-enriched and CD8+ and CD4+ T cells negatively isolated. Comment on this clonotype: Its antigen is still unknown.

The germline V gene has CDR1 LGHDT and CDR2 YNNKEL (reference sequence). The CDR3 totals 16 residues. Trimming removed 0 bases at V and 1 base at J, with 10 bases between. Material for sequencing was CD4+ T cells from PBMCs. J is TRBJ2-1 and V is TRBV3-1; D is uncertain. The TCR sequence derives from a human donor with Susac syndrome. The CDR3 loop reads CASSQDLDVSYNEQFF. The CDR3 bases are TGTGCCAGCAGCCAAGATCTTGACGTGTCCTACAATGAGCAGTTCTTC.